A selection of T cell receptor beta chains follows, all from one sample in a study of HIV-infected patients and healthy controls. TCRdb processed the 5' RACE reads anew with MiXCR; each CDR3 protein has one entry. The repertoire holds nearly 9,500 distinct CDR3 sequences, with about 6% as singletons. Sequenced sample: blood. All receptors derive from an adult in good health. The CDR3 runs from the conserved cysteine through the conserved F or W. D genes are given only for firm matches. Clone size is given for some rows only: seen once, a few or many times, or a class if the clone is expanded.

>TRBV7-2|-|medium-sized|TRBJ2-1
TGTGCCAGCAGCTTGAATCCCAGAGACAATGAGCAGTTCTTC
CASSLNPRDNEQFF
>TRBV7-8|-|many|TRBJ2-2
TGTGCCAGCATGGCTACGCAGAACACCGGGGAGCTGTTTTTT
CASMATQNTGELFF
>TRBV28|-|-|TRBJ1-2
TGTGCCAGCAGTTTGACACCCATGGACTACACCTTC
CASSLTPMDYTF
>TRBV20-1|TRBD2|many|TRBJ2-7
TGCAGTGCTAGTTATTCTAGCGGGAGGGATGTACGTAACGAGCAGTACTTC
CSASYSSGRDVRNEQYF
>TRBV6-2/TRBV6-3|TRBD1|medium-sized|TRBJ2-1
TGTGCCAGCAGTAAATTACCGGGACAGGGGTACAATGAGCAGTTCTTC
CASSKLPGQGYNEQFF
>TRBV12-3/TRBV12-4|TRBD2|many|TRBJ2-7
TGTGCCAGCAGTTTGGGGAGGCGGGGGTTCCTGAGGGAGCAGTACTTC
CASSLGRRGFLREQYF
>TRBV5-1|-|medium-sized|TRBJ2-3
TGCGCCAGCAAGTGGTCGGGAGAGGTCACAGATACGCAGTATTTT
CASKWSGEVTDTQYF
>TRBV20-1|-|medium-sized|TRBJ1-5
TGCAGTGCGGAATCAGGAGGGGGAAATCAGCCCCAGCATTTT
CSAESGGGNQPQHF
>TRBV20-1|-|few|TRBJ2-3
TGCAGTGCCCGGCGGGGTAGTGGTACAGATACGCAGTATTTT
CSARRGSGTDTQYF
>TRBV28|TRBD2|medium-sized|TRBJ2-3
TGTGCCAGCAGTTTAGAGTTTGCGGGAGGGGCAGATACGCAGTATTTT
CASSLEFAGGADTQYF
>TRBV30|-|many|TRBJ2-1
TGTGCCTGGAGCCAGGGGGGGGGGGATGAGCAGTTCTTC
CAWSQGGGDEQFF
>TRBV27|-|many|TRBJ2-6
TGTGCCAGCAGTCGACAGGGAGGGAACGGGGACTGGAGTGGGGCCAACGTCCTGACTTTC
CASSRQGGNGDWSGANVLTF
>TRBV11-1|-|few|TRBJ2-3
TGTGCCAGCAGCTTAGTTCTGTATTCGGATACGCAGTATTTT
CASSLVLYSDTQYF
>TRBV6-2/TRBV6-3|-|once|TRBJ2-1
TGTGCCAGCAGTCTTCGGGAGTACGAGTTCTTC
CASSLREYEFF
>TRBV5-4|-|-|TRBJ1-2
TGTGCCAGCAGCTTTGACAGTCTCTCGGGCTATGGCTACACCTTC
CASSFDSLSGYGYTF
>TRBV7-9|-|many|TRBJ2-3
TGTGCCAGCAGCCACGGGGCCCCTAGCACAGATACGCAGTATTTT
CASSHGAPSTDTQYF
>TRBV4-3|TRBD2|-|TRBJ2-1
TGCGCCAGCAGCCGCTTGGGACTAGCGGGCTACAATGAGCAGTTCTTC
CASSRLGLAGYNEQFF
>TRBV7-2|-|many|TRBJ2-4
TGTGCCAGCAGCCGGACCCGTGCTGACATTCAGTACTTC
CASSRTRADIQYF
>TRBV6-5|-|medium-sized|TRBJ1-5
TGTGCCAGCAGTTCCGACCCGTCGACGGTCAGCAATCAGCCCCAGCATTTT
CASSSDPSTVSNQPQHF
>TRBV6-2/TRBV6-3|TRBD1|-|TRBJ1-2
TGTGCCAGCAGCTCCGACAGGGCCTATCATGGCTACACCTTC
CASSSDRAYHGYTF
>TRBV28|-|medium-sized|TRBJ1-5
TGTGCCAGCAGCACCGGCCTCACGCCCCAGCATTTT
CASSTGLTPQHF
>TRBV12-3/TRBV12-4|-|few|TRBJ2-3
TGTGCCAGCAGTTTAGCGGGGGGGCGTAGAGGCACAGATACGCAGTATTTT
CASSLAGGRRGTDTQYF
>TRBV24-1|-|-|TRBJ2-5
TGTGCCACCAGTGATCCTACGAGGCGCCCCTATACGGAGACCCAGTACTTC
CATSDPTRRPYTETQYF
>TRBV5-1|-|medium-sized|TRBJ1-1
TGCGCCAGCAGCTTGGTTGGGGTGAACACTGAAGCTTTCTTT
CASSLVGVNTEAFF
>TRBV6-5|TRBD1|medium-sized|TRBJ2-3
TGTGCCAGCAGTAAACAGGGGGTAGATACGCAGTATTTT
CASSKQGVDTQYF
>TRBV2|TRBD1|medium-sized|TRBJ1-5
TGTGCCAGCCAGGGGGCTAGCAATCAGCCCCAGCATTTT
CASQGASNQPQHF
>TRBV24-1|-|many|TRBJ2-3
TGTGCCACCAGTGATTGGGCGGAAGTAGATACGCAGTATTTT
CATSDWAEVDTQYF
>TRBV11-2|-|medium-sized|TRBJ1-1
TGTGCCAGCAGCTTAACCAACAGGGCAAGGGCTTTCTTT
CASSLTNRARAFF
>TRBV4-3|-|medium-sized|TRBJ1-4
TGCGCCAGCAGCCACCAGGGGGAAAAACTGTTTTTT
CASSHQGEKLFF
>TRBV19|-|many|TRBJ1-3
TGTGCCACCTCCCCGGTGGGCTCTGGAAACACCATATATTTT
CATSPVGSGNTIYF
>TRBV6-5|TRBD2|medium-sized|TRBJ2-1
TGTGCCAGCAGTTACACTAGCGGGAGATCCTACAATGAGCAGTTCTTC
CASSYTSGRSYNEQFF
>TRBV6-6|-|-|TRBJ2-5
TGTGCCAGCAGTTACGCCAGGGAGGAGACCCAGTACTTC
CASSYAREETQYF
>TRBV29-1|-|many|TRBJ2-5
TGCAGCGTGACCCGAAACAGGGACGGGACCCAGTACTTC
CSVTRNRDGTQYF
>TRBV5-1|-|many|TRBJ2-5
TGCGCCAGCAGCTTTGCGGGTACTACGCACCAAGAGACCCAGTACTTC
CASSFAGTTHQETQYF
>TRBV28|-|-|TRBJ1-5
TGTGCCAGCAGTTTTTCGGGTCAGCCCCAGCATTTT
CASSFSGQPQHF
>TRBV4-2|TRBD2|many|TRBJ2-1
TGTGCCAGCAGCCAAGATAGGACTAGCGGGTTCTCCTACAATGAGCAGTTCTTC
CASSQDRTSGFSYNEQFF
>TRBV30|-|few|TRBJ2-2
TGTGCCTGGAGATACACCGGGGAGCTGTTTTTT
CAWRYTGELFF
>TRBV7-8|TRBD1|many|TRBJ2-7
TGTGCCAGCAGCTTAGTTAGGGACAGGGGTTTTTACGAGCAGTACTTC
CASSLVRDRGFYEQYF
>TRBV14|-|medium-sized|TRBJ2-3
TGTGCCAGCAGCCATCGGCGGGGAACTAGCACAGATACGCAGTATTTT
CASSHRRGTSTDTQYF
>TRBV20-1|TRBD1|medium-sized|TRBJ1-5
TGCAGTGCTAGATCTGCACAGGGGATAGGGAATCAGCCCCAGCATTTT
CSARSAQGIGNQPQHF
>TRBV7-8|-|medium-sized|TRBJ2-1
TGTGCCAGCAGCATCCGGGAGACCAACGATGAGCAGTTCTTC
CASSIRETNDEQFF